The clone carrying this TCR beta chain was counted between two and nine times. Its antigen is not identified. This specimen comes from a study of chemoradiotherapy in HPV16-positive cancers. Germline V gives CDR1 SEHNR, CDR2 FQNEAQ (reference sequence). This CDR3 has 12 residues. J was trimmed by 6 bases and V by 7 bases; bases with no gene match: 5. Study observations and caveats: In HPV16-positive patients, HPV-responsive T-cell expansion tracked better recurrence-free survival.

Clones were sequenced by immunoSEQ multiplex PCR, and TCRdb holds only the in-frame ones, with some missing. The data show 8,500 to 9,000 clones, with roughly 70% seen just once and around 10% held by the top ten. Sampling took place from a patient who underwent chemoradiotherapy. The TCR was taken from a human donor with HPV-associated anogenital cancer. The rearrangement uses TRBV7-9 and TRBJ2-7; 8 nucleotides line up with TRBD1. In DNA form, the CDR3 reads TGTGCCAGCACCGGACAGGGCTCCGAGCAGTACTTC. Translation: CASTGQGSEQYF.